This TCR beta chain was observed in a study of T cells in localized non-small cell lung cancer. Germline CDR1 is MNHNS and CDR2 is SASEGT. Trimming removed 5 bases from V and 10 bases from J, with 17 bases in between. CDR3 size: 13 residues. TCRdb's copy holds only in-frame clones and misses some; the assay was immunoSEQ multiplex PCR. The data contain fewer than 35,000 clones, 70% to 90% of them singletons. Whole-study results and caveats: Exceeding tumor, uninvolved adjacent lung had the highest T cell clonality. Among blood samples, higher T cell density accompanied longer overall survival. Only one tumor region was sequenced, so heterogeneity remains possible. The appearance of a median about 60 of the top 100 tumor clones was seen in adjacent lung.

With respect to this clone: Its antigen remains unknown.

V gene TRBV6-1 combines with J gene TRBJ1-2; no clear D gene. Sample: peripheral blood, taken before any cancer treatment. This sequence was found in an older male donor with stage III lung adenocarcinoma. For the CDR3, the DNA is TGTGCCAGCAGTCACCCGGGTCTTAGGGACTACACCTTC. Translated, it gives CASSHPGLRDYTF.